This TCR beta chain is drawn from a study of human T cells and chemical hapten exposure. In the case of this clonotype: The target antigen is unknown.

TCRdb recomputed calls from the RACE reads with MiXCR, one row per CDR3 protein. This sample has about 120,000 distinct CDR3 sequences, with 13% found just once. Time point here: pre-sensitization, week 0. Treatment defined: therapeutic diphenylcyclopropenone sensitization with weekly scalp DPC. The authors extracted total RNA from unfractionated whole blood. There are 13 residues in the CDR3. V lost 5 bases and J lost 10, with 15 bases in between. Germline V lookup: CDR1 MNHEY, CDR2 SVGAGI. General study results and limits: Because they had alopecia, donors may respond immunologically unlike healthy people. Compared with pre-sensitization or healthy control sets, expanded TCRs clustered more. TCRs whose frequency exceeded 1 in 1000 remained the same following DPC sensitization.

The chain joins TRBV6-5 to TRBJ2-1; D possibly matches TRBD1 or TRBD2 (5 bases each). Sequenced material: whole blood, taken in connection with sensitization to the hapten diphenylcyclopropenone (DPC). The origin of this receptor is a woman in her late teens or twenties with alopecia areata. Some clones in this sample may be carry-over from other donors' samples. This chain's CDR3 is CASSAPGTSEQFF. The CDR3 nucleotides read TGTGCCAGCAGTGCGCCCGGGACGTCAGAGCAGTTCTTC.